This record covers a single T cell receptor (beta chain). The entry originates in a study of blood T cell repertoires in COVID-19. Method: immunoSEQ multiplex PCR; TCRdb's copy keeps in-frame clones and lacks some. The sample holds around 250,000 clones; approximately 85% are singletons and the top ten take about 12%. The length of the CDR3 is 13 residues. V shed 7 bases and J shed 3 bases, with 14 bases lying between them. Germline V gene lookup returns CDR1 SGHRS and CDR2 YFSETQ. This TCR was sampled from an elderly man with acute or convalescent COVID-19. The chain is built from TRBV5-1 and TRBJ2-7; D unclear. The specimen sequenced was peripheral blood. The CDR3 bases are TGCGCCAGCGCGGAAGTTAGCTACTACGAGCAGTACTTC. It is translated as CASAEVSYYEQYF.